Listed below are T cell receptor beta chains from one sample, sequenced in a study of human T cells and chemical hapten exposure. TCRdb independently ran MiXCR on the RACE reads; one entry per CDR3 protein. The sample has 52,000 or so distinct CDR3 sequences, more than 7.5% seen once. The sequences come from whole blood, collected in connection with sensitization to the hapten diphenylcyclopropenone (DPC). Receptors originate from a man aged 35 to 55 with alopecia areata. Some clones in this sample may be carry-over from other donors' samples. The CDR3 runs from the conserved cysteine through the conserved F or W. D genes are given only for firm matches. A clone size is listed for some rows: how often the clone was seen (once, few, many), or a class if it is expanded.

TGTGCCAGCAGCACGTCCCCGGGGGATACGCAGTATTTT | CASSTSPGDTQYF | - | TRBJ2-3 | TRBV7-2 | -
TGTGCCAGCAGCTTAACTCCCCCTGTGGGGGGGACCTACGAGCAGTACTTC | CASSLTPPVGGTYEQYF | many | TRBJ2-7 | TRBV7-6 | TRBD2
TGTGCCAGCAGTACAGGGACCCGGCAGTACTTC | CASSTGTRQYF | few | TRBJ2-7 | TRBV7-9 | -
TGCGCCAGCAGCGCGGGGACTGTGAATTCACCCCTCCACTTT | CASSAGTVNSPLHF | many | TRBJ1-6 | TRBV5-1 | -
TGTGCCAGCAGTTGGACTAGCGGGAACTCTGAGCAGTTCTTC | CASSWTSGNSEQFF | many | TRBJ2-1 | TRBV12-3/TRBV12-4 | TRBD2
TGCGCCAGCAGCTTGGTCGGGACGAATGAGCAGTTCTTC | CASSLVGTNEQFF | - | TRBJ2-1 | TRBV5-1 | -
TGTGCCAGCAGTTTCGGTCCGGGACAGAAAGGTTATGGCTACACCTTC | CASSFGPGQKGYGYTF | few | TRBJ1-2 | TRBV12-3/TRBV12-4 | TRBD1
TGTGCCAGCTCACGGGACAGGGATAATTCACCCCTCCACTTT | CASSRDRDNSPLHF | few | TRBJ1-6 | TRBV18 | TRBD1
TGTGCCAGCAAAGGGCTGTTCTCCCCCGACACTGAAGCTTTCTTT | CASKGLFSPDTEAFF | - | TRBJ1-1 | TRBV28 | -
TGTGCCAGCAGCTTTTCCGGGAGGGACTACGAGCAGTACTTC | CASSFSGRDYEQYF | - | TRBJ2-7 | TRBV7-2 | TRBD2
TGTGCCACCGTCTCAGGGGGCTACGAGCAGTACTTC | CATVSGGYEQYF | many | TRBJ2-7 | TRBV28 | TRBD1
TGTGCCACCAGCAGAGATCGTGGCCAAGAGACCCAGTACTTC | CATSRDRGQETQYF | - | TRBJ2-5 | TRBV15 | -
TGCAGTGCTAGGGGCCCAGGGGCAGGCTACGAGCAGTACTTC | CSARGPGAGYEQYF | few | TRBJ2-7 | TRBV20-1 | -
TGTGCCAGCAGTTACGGCGAAAGGTCGGAGCAGTACTTC | CASSYGERSEQYF | medium-sized | TRBJ2-7 | TRBV6-2/TRBV6-3 | -
TGTGCCAGCAGTTTAAGCCGGGACAGCTCCTACGAGCAGTACTTC | CASSLSRDSSYEQYF | - | TRBJ2-7 | TRBV27 | TRBD1
TGTGCCAGCAGGGGGCGAGGGCCCCAGCATTTT | CASRGRGPQHF | few | TRBJ1-5 | TRBV28 | -
TGTGCCAGCAGTACAGGGGGCTTAAACACCGGGGAGCTGTTTTTT | CASSTGGLNTGELFF | - | TRBJ2-2 | TRBV12-3/TRBV12-4 | TRBD1
TGCAGTGCTAGAGAGCGTGGTCTAGCGGGAGGGAGGCCCTACGAGCAGTACTTC | CSARERGLAGGRPYEQYF | - | TRBJ2-7 | TRBV20-1 | TRBD2